The clone carrying this T cell receptor beta chain appeared many times. This entry is derived from a study of cytotoxic CD8 clonotypes in ibrutinib-treated CLL. V dropped 3 bases and J dropped 10 bases, with 10 bases sitting between them. The germline CDR1 and CDR2 sequences are MNHEY and SVGAGI. The CDR3 has 13 amino acids. Only in-frame clones appear in the TCRdb table, and some are missing; sequencing was by immunoSEQ multiplex PCR. The sample includes 90,000 to 95,000 clones, roughly three quarters of them seen just once. Sequencing used PBMCs, obtained after 24 months of ibrutinib treatment. This clonotype originated in a human donor with chronic lymphocytic leukemia. This sequence joins TRBV6-5 and TRBJ1-6, with D unclear. The CDR3 protein is CASSYLNGSPLHF. In nucleotides, the CDR3 is TGTGCCAGCAGTTATCTCAATGGCTCACCCCTCCACTTT.